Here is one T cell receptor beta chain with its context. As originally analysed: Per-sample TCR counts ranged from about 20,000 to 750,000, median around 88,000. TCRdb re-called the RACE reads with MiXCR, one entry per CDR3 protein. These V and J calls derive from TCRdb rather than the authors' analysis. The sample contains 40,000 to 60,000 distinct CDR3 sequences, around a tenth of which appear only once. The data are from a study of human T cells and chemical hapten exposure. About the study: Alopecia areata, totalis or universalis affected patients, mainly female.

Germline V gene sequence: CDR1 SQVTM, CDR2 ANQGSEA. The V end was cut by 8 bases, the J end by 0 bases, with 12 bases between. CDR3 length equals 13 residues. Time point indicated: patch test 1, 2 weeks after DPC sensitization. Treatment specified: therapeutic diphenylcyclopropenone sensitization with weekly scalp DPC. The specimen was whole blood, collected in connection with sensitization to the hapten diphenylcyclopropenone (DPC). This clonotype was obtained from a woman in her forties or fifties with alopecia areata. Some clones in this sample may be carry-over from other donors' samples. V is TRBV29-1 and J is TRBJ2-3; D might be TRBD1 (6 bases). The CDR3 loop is CSMGHDSTDTQYF. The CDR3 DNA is TGCAGCATGGGACATGACAGCACAGATACGCAGTATTTT.